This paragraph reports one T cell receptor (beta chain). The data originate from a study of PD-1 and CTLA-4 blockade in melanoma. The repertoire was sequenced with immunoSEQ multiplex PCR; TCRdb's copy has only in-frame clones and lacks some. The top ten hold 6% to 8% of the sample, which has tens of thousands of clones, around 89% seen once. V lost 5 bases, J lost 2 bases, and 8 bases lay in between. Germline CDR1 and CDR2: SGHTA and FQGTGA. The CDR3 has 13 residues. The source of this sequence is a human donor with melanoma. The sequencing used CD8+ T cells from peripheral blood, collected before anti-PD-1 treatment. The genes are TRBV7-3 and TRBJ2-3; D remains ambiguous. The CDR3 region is CASSPPITDTQYF. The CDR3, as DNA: TGTGCCAGCAGCCCACCAATCACAGATACGCAGTATTTT.